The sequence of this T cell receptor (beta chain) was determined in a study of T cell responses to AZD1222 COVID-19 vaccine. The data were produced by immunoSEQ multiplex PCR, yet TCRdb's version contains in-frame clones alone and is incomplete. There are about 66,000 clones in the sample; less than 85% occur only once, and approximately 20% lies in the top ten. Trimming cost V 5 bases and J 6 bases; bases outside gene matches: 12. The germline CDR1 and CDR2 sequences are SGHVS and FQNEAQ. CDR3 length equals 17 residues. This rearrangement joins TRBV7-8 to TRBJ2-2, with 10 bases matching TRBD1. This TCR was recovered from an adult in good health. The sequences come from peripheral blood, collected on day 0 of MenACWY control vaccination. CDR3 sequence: CASSGNDRGRFPGELFF. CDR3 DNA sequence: TGTGCCAGCAGCGGGAACGACAGGGGGCGCTTTCCCGGGGAGCTGTTTTTT.